The sequence of this T cell receptor beta chain was determined in a study of STAT5B mutations in CD4+ large granular lymphocyte leukemia (dated by TCRdb to about 2022). Some background on the complete study: Among healthy controls, the CDR3 'QG' motif was associated with a particular HLA allele. Flow cytometry performed on FACSCanto II or FACSVerse showed that the purified fractions had more than 95% purity among lymphocytes. The study compared the TCRbeta repertoires of patients with CD4+ T-cell large granular lymphocyte leukemia against the TCRbeta repertoires of healthy blood donors. What the study reported, not specific to this receptor: Main leukemic clonotypes were private to each patient, although roughly 25% appeared at low frequency in other patients' non-leukemic repertoires. CD4-sorted patient repertoires appeared more clonal than healthy CD4+ repertoires, and this difference persisted after removing the putative leukemic clones. The data were not HLA-matched, and the higher clonality in CD4+ T-LGLL than in CD8+ T-LGLL could be due to the relatively small sample size. Enrichment of TRBV06-family usage was observed among the top patient clones (8/27) relative to healthy controls (2/35).

Turning to this clone: Its antigen has not been determined. No base qualities exist here, and no much larger clone lies one base off it.

Buffy coats from some 36 blood donors, supplied by the Finnish Red Cross blood service, were used as healthy controls. All TCR-sequenced material derived from peripheral blood: patient blood samples and healthy donor buffy coats. Peripheral blood mononuclear cells were isolated by Ficoll-Hypaque gradient centrifugation. CD4+ cells were magnetically purified from the buffy coats of healthy controls. Genomic DNA was extracted with the Gentra Puregene Cell and Tissue kit and quantified on a Qubit 2.0 fluorometer. The immunoSEQ assay at survey resolution was applied to genomic DNA for sequencing of TCRbeta rearrangements. The source study handled its data this way. In the TCR sequencing data, the lowest productive clonotype frequency that could be detected was 2.59 x 10-5. Only productive TCRbeta rearrangements, defined as complete and in-frame sequences, were included in the analyses. Simpson clonality, calculated in the immunoSEQ Analyzer version 3.0, was used as the measure of sample clonality. Clones were binned by frequency as very rare, small, medium, large (1-20%) or hyperexpanded (>20%). Generation probabilities were estimated with OLGA 1.2.3, V-gene circos plots were made with VDJtools, specificities were searched in VDJdb, and CDR3 motifs were identified with GLIPH. The source is immuneACCESS, and TCRdb retained only in-frame sequences with V and J called. Part of the clones is not carried over; for the studies checked, unresolved V genes explain less than half of this, and the remainder is unexplained. V and J calls and clone size come straight from that table; D and trimming were deduced from the DNA. Within this sample are tens of thousands of clones, with 55% to 80% of them counted one time only. Jointly, the top ten make up less than 2.5% of the sample.

Taken from cysteine to phenylalanine, the CDR3 has 18 residues. Here the CDR3 DNA is all that survives: 54 bases in frame from base 1. CDR1 and CDR2, per the germline V gene (reference sequence), are SSHAT and FNYEAQ. Germline trimming amounts to 5 bases on V and 4 bases on J, with 19 as the count of junction bases outside the gene matches. The receptor was derived from a human donor in good health. The sample was CD4+ T cells from blood buffy coats. This sequence uses TRBV7-7 and TRBJ2-7; TRBD1 matches 8 bases in the middle. The DNA is as follows: TGTGCCAGCAGCCCCGCAGGGGGCGCGGGAATTACCGGTTACGAGCAGTACTTC. Its translation is CASSPAGGAGITGYEQYF.